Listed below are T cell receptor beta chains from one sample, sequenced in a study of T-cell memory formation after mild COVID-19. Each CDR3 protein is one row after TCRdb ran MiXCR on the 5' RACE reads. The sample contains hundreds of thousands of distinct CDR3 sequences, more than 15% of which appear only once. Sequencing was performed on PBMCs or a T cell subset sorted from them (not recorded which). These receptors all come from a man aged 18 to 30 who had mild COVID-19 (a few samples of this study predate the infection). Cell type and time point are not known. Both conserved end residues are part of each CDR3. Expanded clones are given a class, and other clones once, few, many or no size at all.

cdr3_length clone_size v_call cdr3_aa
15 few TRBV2 CASSVGQMNTGELFF
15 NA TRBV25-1 CASSKRLAGNNEQFF
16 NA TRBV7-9 CASSSPDRANTGELFF
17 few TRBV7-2 CASSSRSGGVAKNIQYF
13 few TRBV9 CASSDQGVGELFF
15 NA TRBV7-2 CASSLARTFKETQYF
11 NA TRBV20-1 CSARSGNTIYF
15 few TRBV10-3 CASQPPGTSSYEQYF
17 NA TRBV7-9 CASSPEVGGALADTQYF
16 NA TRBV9 CASSFRDYPSGDTQYF